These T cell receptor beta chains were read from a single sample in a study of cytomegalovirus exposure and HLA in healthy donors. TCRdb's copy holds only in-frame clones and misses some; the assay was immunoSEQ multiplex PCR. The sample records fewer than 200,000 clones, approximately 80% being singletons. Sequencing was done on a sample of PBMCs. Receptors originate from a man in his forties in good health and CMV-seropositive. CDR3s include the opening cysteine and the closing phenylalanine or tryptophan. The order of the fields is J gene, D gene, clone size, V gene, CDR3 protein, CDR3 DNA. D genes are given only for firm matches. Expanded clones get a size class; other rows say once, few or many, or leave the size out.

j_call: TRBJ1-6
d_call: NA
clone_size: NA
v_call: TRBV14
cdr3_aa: CASSQPPSPLHF
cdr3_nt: TGTGCCAGCAGCCAACCCCCGTCACCCCTCCACTTT

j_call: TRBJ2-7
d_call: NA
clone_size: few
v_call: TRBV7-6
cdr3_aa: CASSPQQGIPYEQYF
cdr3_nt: TGTGCCAGCAGCCCTCAACAGGGAATCCCCTACGAGCAGTACTTC

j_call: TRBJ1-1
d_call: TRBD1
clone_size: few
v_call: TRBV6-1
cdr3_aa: CASSVKDRPSKNTEAFF
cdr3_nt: TGTGCCAGCAGTGTCAAGGACAGGCCCTCGAAGAACACTGAAGCTTTCTTT

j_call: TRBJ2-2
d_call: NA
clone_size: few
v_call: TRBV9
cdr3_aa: CASSVMSGSSNTGELFF
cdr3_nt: TGTGCCAGCAGCGTAATGAGCGGATCCTCGAACACCGGGGAGCTGTTTTTT

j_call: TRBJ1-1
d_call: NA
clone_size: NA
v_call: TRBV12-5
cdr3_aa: CASGSPTGGVNTEAFF
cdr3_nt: TGTGCTAGTGGTTCCCCCACGGGAGGGGTGAACACTGAAGCTTTCTTT

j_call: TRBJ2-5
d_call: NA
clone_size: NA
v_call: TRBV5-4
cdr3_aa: CASSRRLALQETQYF
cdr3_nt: TGTGCCAGCAGCCGGAGGCTAGCGCTACAAGAGACCCAGTACTTC

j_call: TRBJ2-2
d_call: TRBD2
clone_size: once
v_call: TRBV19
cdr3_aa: CASSRAGEKTGELFF
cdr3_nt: TGTGCCAGTAGTAGAGCGGGAGAGAAAACCGGGGAGCTGTTTTTT

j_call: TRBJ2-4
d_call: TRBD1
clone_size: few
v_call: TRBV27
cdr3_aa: CASSPGTVPGNIQYF
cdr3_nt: TGTGCCAGCAGTCCGGGGACAGTCCCTGGGAACATTCAGTACTTC

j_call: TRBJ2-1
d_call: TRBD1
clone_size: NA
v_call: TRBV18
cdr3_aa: CASSPLDRGILGEQFF
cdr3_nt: TGTGCCAGCTCACCACTGGACAGGGGGATTTTGGGTGAGCAGTTCTTC

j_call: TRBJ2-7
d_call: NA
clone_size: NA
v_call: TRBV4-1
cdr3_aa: CASSQAINVEEQYF
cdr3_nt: TGCGCCAGCAGCCAAGCGATAAACGTCGAGGAGCAGTACTTC

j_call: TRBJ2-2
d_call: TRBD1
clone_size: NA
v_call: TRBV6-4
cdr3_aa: CASSEQGANTGELFF
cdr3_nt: TGTGCCAGCAGTGAACAGGGGGCGAACACCGGGGAGCTGTTTTTT

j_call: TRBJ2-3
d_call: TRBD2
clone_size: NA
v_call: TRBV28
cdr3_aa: CASSSPTSGRTIDTQYF
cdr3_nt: TGTGCCAGCAGTTCGCCGACTAGCGGGAGGACAATTGATACGCAGTATTTT

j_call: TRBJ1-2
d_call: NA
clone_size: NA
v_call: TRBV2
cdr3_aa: CASEGLGNYGYTF
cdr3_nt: TGTGCCAGCGAGGGCCTGGGTAACTATGGCTACACCTTC

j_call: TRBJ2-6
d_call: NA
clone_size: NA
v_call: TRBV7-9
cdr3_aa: CASSLGHSGANVLTF
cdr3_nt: TGTGCCAGCAGCCTCGGACATTCCGGGGCCAACGTCCTGACTTTC

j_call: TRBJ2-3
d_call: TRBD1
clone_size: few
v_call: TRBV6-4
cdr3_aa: CASSSGGGGADTQYF
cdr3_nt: TGTGCCAGCAGTTCAGGGGGCGGTGGTGCAGATACGCAGTATTTT

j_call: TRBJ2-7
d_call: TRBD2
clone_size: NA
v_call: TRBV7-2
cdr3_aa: CASSLILAVSYEQYF
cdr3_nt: TGTGCCAGCAGCTTAATACTAGCGGTCTCCTACGAGCAGTACTTC

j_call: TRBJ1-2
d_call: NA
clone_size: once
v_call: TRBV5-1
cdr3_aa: CASSLGDSYGYTF
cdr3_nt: TGCGCCAGCAGCTTGGGAGACAGCTATGGCTACACCTTC

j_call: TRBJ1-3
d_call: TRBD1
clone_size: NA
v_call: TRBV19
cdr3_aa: CASRVGDRVSGNTIYF
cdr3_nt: TGTGCCAGTAGGGTCGGGGACAGGGTTTCTGGAAACACCATATATTTT

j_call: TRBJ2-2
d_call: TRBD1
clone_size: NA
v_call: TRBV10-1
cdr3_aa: CASSESVGTGTTGELFF
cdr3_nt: TGCGCCAGCAGTGAGTCGGTTGGGACAGGGACCACCGGGGAGCTGTTTTTT

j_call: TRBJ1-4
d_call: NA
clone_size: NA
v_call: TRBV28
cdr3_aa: CASSGWRLSNEKLFF
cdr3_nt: TGTGCCAGCAGCGGGTGGAGGCTATCTAATGAAAAACTGTTTTTT

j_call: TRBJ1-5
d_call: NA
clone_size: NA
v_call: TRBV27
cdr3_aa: CASSSNRDSNQPQHF
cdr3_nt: TGTGCCAGCAGCTCCAACAGGGATAGCAATCAGCCCCAGCATTTT

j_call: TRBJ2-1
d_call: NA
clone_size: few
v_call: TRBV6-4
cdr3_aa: CASSPSPYNEQFF
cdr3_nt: TGTGCCAGCAGCCCGTCCCCGTACAATGAGCAGTTCTTC

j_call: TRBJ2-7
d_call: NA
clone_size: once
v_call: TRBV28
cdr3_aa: CASSSTRAPPYEQYF
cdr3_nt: TGTGCCAGCAGTTCTACGAGGGCGCCTCCCTACGAGCAGTACTTC

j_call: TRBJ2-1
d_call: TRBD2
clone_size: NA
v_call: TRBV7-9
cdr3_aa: CASSFGGGTYNEQFF
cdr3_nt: TGTGCCAGCAGCTTCGGCGGGGGGACCTACAATGAGCAGTTCTTC

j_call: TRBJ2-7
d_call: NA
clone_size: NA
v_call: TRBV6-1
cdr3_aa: CASRDQGHSYEQYF
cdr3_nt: TGTGCCAGCAGGGACCAGGGTCACTCCTACGAGCAGTACTTC

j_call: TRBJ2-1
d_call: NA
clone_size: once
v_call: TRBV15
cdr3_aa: CATSSGTPSYNEQFF
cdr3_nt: TGTGCCACCAGCAGTGGGACTCCCTCCTACAATGAGCAGTTCTTC

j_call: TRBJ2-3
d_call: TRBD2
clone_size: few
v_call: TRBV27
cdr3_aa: CASTRVRLAGGSTDTQYF
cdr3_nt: TGTGCCAGCACCCGCGTTCGCCTAGCGGGAGGAAGCACAGATACGCAGTATTTT

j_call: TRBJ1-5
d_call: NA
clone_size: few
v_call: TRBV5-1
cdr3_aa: CASSLGGYSNQPQHF
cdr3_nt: TGCGCCAGCAGCTTGGGAGGGTATAGCAATCAGCCCCAGCATTTT

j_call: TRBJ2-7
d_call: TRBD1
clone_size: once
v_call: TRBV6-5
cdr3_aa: CASSYSGTGGFHEQYF
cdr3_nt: TGTGCCAGCAGTTACTCCGGGACAGGGGGCTTCCACGAGCAGTACTTC

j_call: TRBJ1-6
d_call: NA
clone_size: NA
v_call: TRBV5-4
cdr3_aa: CASSIQVDSPLHF
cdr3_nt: TGTGCCAGCAGCATCCAGGTGGATTCACCCCTCCACTTT

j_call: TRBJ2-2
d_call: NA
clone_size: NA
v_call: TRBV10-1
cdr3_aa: CASSTVFGELFF
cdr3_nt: TGCGCCAGCAGTACAGTGTTCGGGGAGCTGTTTTTT

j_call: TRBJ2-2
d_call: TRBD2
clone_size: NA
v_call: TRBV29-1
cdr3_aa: CSVREVKAAGELFF
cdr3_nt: TGCAGCGTCCGGGAGGTAAAAGCCGCCGGGGAGCTGTTTTTT

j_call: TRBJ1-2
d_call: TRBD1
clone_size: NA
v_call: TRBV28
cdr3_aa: CASSLPSTGWSGYTF
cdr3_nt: TGTGCCAGCAGTTTACCCTCGACAGGGTGGAGTGGCTACACCTTC

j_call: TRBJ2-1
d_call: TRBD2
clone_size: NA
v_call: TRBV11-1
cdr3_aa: CASSHLAGGYNEQFF
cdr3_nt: TGTGCCAGCAGCCACCTAGCGGGGGGGTACAATGAGCAGTTCTTC

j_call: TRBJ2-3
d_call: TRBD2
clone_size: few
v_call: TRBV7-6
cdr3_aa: CASSSTSGTSGSF
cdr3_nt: TGTGCCAGCAGCTCTACCTCCGGGACTAGCGGGAGTTTT

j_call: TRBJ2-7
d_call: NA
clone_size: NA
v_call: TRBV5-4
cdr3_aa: CASSFVEANDNEQYF
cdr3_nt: TGTGCCAGCAGCTTTGTAGAAGCAAATGATAACGAGCAGTACTTC

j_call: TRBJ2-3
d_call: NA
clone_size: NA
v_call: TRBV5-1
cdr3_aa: CASRLDQGTDTQYF
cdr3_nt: TGCGCCAGCAGGTTGGACCAGGGGACAGATACGCAGTATTTT

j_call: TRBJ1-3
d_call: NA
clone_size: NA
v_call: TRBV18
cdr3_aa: CASSQRDQGNTIYF
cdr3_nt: TGTGCCAGCTCACAAAGGGACCAGGGGAACACCATATATTTT

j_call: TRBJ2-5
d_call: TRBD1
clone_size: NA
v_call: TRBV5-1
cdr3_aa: CASSSGGTGGETQYF
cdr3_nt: TGCGCCAGCAGCTCTGGAGGGACAGGAGGAGAGACCCAGTACTTC

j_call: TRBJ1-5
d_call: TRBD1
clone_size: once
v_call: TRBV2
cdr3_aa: CASSEAGTGGPRPQHF
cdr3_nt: TGTGCCAGCAGTGAAGCGGGGACAGGGGGCCCTCGGCCCCAGCATTTT

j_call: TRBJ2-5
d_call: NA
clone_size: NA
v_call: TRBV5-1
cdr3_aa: CASSLGQGSETQYF
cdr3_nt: TGCGCCAGCAGCTTGGGGCAGGGTTCAGAGACCCAGTACTTC

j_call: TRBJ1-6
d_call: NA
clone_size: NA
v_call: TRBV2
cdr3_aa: CASSEWDINNSPLHF
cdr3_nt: TGTGCCAGCAGTGAATGGGACATCAATAATTCACCCCTCCACTTT

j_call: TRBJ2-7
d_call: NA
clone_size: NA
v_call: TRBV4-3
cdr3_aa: CASSQSKGFGEQYF
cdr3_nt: TGCGCCAGCAGCCAATCAAAGGGGTTCGGCGAGCAGTACTTC

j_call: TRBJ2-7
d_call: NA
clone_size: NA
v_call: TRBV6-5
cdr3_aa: CASRYNFEERYEQYF
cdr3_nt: TGTGCCAGCAGGTATAATTTCGAGGAACGCTACGAGCAGTACTTC

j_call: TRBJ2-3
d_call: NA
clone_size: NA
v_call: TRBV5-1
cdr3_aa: CASSFQGSTDTQYF
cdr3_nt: TGCGCCAGCAGCTTTCAGGGTAGCACAGATACGCAGTATTTT

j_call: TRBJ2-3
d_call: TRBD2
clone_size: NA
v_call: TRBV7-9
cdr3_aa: CASSPGTSGRLGVGYF
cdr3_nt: TGTGCCAGCAGCCCCGGGACTAGCGGGAGGCTCGGTGTGGGGTATTTT

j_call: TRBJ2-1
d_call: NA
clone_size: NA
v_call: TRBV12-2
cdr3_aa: CASRMTSGYEQFF
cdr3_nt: TGTGCAAGTCGCATGACTAGTGGTTATGAGCAGTTCTTC

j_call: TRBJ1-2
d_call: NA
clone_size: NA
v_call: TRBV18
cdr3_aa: CASSPAAGGGYTF
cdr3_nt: TGTGCCAGCTCCCCGGCCGCGGGCGGTGGCTACACCTTC